The sequence of this T cell receptor (beta chain) was determined in a study of blood T cell repertoires in COVID-19. Sequencing used immunoSEQ multiplex PCR; TCRdb keeps in-frame clones, though not all of them. The sample consists of some 150,000 clones, around nine tenths of them appearing once. This clone has a handful of counts. The sequence was obtained from a woman aged 60-70 years with acute or convalescent COVID-19. Sequences were obtained from peripheral blood.

The CDR3 sequence: CASSWGGRDEQFF. CDR3 DNA: TGTGCCAGCAGTTGGGGGGGGCGGGATGAGCAGTTCTTC. The chain employs TRBV6-5 and TRBJ2-1; TRBD2 might be the D (7 bases). Trimming removed 4 bases from V and 8 bases from J, with 12 bases in between. CDR1 MNHEY and CDR2 SVGAGI come from the germline V gene. The CDR3 has 13 residues.